These T cell receptor beta chains were read from a single sample in a study of cytomegalovirus exposure and HLA in healthy donors. Method: immunoSEQ multiplex PCR; TCRdb's copy keeps in-frame clones and lacks some. The top ten clones hold over 6.5% of a sample with some 140,000 clones, around 9% of them seen once. The source material was PBMCs. These receptors all come from a middle-aged woman in good health and CMV-seropositive. CDR3s include the opening cysteine and the closing phenylalanine or tryptophan. D genes are given only for firm matches. Size tells how often a clone was seen (once, few, many) or the class of an expanded clone, and some rows leave it out.

CDR3 | DNA | D | size | J | V
CASSFTGSGNTIYF | TGCGCCAGCAGCTTTACAGGCTCTGGAAACACCATATATTTT | NA | few | TRBJ1-3 | TRBV5-1
CASNDPGYGYTF | TGTGCCAGCAACGATCCGGGGTATGGCTACACCTTC | NA | few | TRBJ1-2 | TRBV2
CASSFQLAGTDTQYF | TGTGCCAGCAGTTTCCAGTTGGCTGGCACAGATACGCAGTATTTT | NA | few | TRBJ2-3 | TRBV11-2
CASSLVDSGAETQYF | TGTGCCAGCAGCCTCGTAGACTCGGGAGCGGAGACCCAGTACTTC | NA | NA | TRBJ2-5 | TRBV6-6
CASTPRVVRGGNQPQHF | TGTGCCAGTACCCCTCGGGTGGTCAGGGGAGGCAATCAGCCCCAGCATTTT | NA | NA | TRBJ1-5 | TRBV19
CASSQGTASATNEKLFF | TGTGCCAGCAGCCAAGGGACAGCCTCTGCAACTAATGAAAAACTGTTTTTT | NA | few | TRBJ1-4 | TRBV4-2
CASSQDYGEQYF | TGCGCCAGCAGCCAAGATTACGGTGAGCAGTACTTC | NA | NA | TRBJ2-7 | TRBV4-1
CAASPKTNTGELFF | TGTGCCGCGAGCCCGAAAACGAACACCGGGGAGCTGTTTTTT | NA | few | TRBJ2-2 | TRBV6-1
CASSSVGALNTEAFF | TGTGCCAGCAGCTCCGTGGGGGCCTTGAACACTGAAGCTTTCTTT | NA | NA | TRBJ1-1 | TRBV7-2
CASSYRGYGYTF | TGTGCCAGCAGTTACCGAGGCTATGGCTACACCTTC | NA | NA | TRBJ1-2 | TRBV6-6
CASSGAGTGTVYGYTF | TGCGCCAGCAGCGGCGCCGGGACAGGGACTGTATATGGCTACACCTTC | TRBD1 | NA | TRBJ1-2 | TRBV5-1
CASSLPTSGVSTDTQYF | TGTGCCAGCAGCTTACCCACTAGCGGGGTGAGCACAGATACGCAGTATTTT | TRBD2 | NA | TRBJ2-3 | TRBV7-2
CASKNWLGEKLFF | TGTGCCAGCAAGAACTGGTTGGGCGAAAAACTGTTTTTT | NA | many | TRBJ1-4 | TRBV27
CASSTLDGLGPQHF | TGTGCCAGTAGTACCCTCGACGGCCTAGGGCCCCAGCATTTT | NA | few | TRBJ1-5 | TRBV19
CASSLDGAGDAHATQYF | TGTGCCAGCAGCTTAGACGGGGCAGGGGACGCCCATGCGACCCAGTACTTC | NA | NA | TRBJ2-5 | TRBV7-9
CASSQGTGAGANVLTF | TGTGCCAGCAGCCAAGGAACAGGCGCCGGGGCCAACGTCCTGACTTTC | NA | NA | TRBJ2-6 | TRBV14
CASSWTEQETQYF | TGTGCCAGCAGTTGGACAGAACAAGAGACCCAGTACTTC | NA | few | TRBJ2-5 | TRBV6-5
CASSLISDEQFF | TGTGCCAGCAGCTTGATTAGCGATGAGCAGTTCTTC | NA | few | TRBJ2-1 | TRBV5-6
CAIKGAGGGTNTGELFF | TGTGCCATCAAGGGAGCTGGAGGGGGCACGAACACCGGGGAGCTGTTTTTT | NA | once | TRBJ2-2 | TRBV10-3
CASSIGGNGINTEAFF | TGTGCCAGTAGTATAGGAGGGAACGGGATTAACACTGAAGCTTTCTTT | NA | few | TRBJ1-1 | TRBV19
CASSLAGQPYGYTF | TGTGCCAGCAGCTTGGCGGGACAGCCCTATGGCTACACCTTC | TRBD1 | NA | TRBJ1-2 | TRBV5-4
CASSPRGTYEQYF | TGTGCCAGCTCACCTAGGGGTACCTACGAGCAGTACTTC | NA | NA | TRBJ2-7 | TRBV18
CASSKWDRGALQYF | TGTGCCAGCAGCAAATGGGACAGGGGAGCATTGCAGTACTTC | NA | few | TRBJ2-7 | TRBV21-1
CASSLQGPDTQYF | TGCGCCAGCAGCTTGCAGGGCCCAGATACGCAGTATTTT | NA | NA | TRBJ2-3 | TRBV5-1
CASREPGPSGETQYF | TGTGCCAGCAGGGAACCGGGCCCCTCGGGGGAGACCCAGTACTTC | NA | few | TRBJ2-5 | TRBV2
CASSDNTAVGEKLFF | TGTGCCAGCAGCGATAATACGGCGGTTGGTGAAAAACTGTTTTTT | NA | NA | TRBJ1-4 | TRBV7-2
CASSEVPNTGELFF | TGTGCCAGCTCAGAGGTACCGAACACAGGGGAGCTGTTTTTT | NA | NA | TRBJ2-2 | TRBV18
CASSVGTSGVTGELFF | TGTGCCAGCAGCGTAGGGACTAGCGGGGTAACCGGGGAGCTGTTTTTT | TRBD2 | NA | TRBJ2-2 | TRBV9
CASSRSGKNIQYF | TGTGCCAGCAGTCGGTCAGGGAAAAACATTCAGTACTTC | NA | few | TRBJ2-4 | TRBV6-5
CASSYIDGGSAFF | TGTGCCAGCAGTTATATAGACGGGGGATCGGCTTTCTTT | NA | NA | TRBJ1-1 | TRBV6-6
CASSWGRQGVPDTQYF | TGTGCCAGCAGCTGGGGGAGACAGGGCGTCCCAGATACGCAGTATTTT | TRBD1 | few | TRBJ2-3 | TRBV5-8
CASSLGGQGRWDGYTF | TGTGCCAGCAGCTTAGGGGGACAGGGTCGCTGGGATGGCTACACCTTC | TRBD1 | NA | TRBJ1-2 | TRBV7-2
CASTRTSGAPGELFF | TGTGCCAGCACCCGGACTAGCGGGGCCCCGGGGGAGCTGTTTTTT | TRBD2 | few | TRBJ2-2 | TRBV2
CASSLGGSDTGELFF | TGCGCCAGCAGCTTAGGGGGATCGGACACCGGGGAGCTGTTTTTT | NA | NA | TRBJ2-2 | TRBV5-1
CASSLDGGSSNTGELFF | TGCGCCAGCAGCTTGGATGGGGGGTCATCGAACACCGGGGAGCTGTTTTTT | NA | once | TRBJ2-2 | TRBV5-1
CASSLELAGEETQYF | TGTGCCAGCAGCTTAGAACTAGCGGGGGAAGAGACCCAGTACTTC | TRBD2 | few | TRBJ2-5 | TRBV7-8
CASSDRGSYGYTF | TGTGCCAGCAGCGACAGGGGGAGCTATGGCTACACCTTC | TRBD1 | few | TRBJ1-2 | TRBV2
CASSYSRQGLGAFF | TGTGCCAGCAGTTACTCGCGACAGGGGTTAGGCGCTTTCTTT | TRBD1 | NA | TRBJ1-1 | TRBV6-5
CASSRQGNTEAFF | TGTGCCAGCTCGAGACAGGGGAACACTGAAGCTTTCTTT | TRBD1 | NA | TRBJ1-1 | TRBV18
CASSWSGGQDTGELFF | TGCGCCAGCAGCTGGAGCGGAGGGCAGGACACCGGGGAGCTGTTTTTT | NA | few | TRBJ2-2 | TRBV5-1
CASSALANRGYF | TGTGCCAGCAGTGCTCTCGCCAATCGGGGGTATTTT | NA | few | TRBJ2-3 | TRBV6-1
CASRGDWNTGELFF | TGTGCCAGCAGGGGGGACTGGAACACCGGGGAGCTGTTTTTT | NA | few | TRBJ2-2 | TRBV2
CASQRGLYYNEQFF | TGTGCCAGCCAGAGAGGGCTTTATTACAATGAGCAGTTCTTC | NA | NA | TRBJ2-1 | TRBV5-8
CASSEKGLAGAGANVLTF | TGTGCCAGCAGCGAGAAGGGACTAGCGGGGGCCGGGGCCAACGTCCTGACTTTC | TRBD2 | NA | TRBJ2-6 | TRBV7-2
CASSEISGGPSDTQYF | TGTGCCAGCAGCGAAATTAGCGGGGGGCCATCAGATACGCAGTATTTT | TRBD2 | NA | TRBJ2-3 | TRBV7-3
CASSPTVWATNEKLFF | TGTGCCAGCAGCCCCACAGTTTGGGCAACTAATGAAAAACTGTTTTTT | NA | few | TRBJ1-4 | TRBV9
CASSEREGSNQPQHF | TGTGCCAGCAGTGAACGGGAGGGTAGCAATCAGCCCCAGCATTTT | NA | few | TRBJ1-5 | TRBV2
CASSISRGLGNQPQHF | TGTGCCAGTAGTATTTCCAGGGGGCTAGGCAATCAGCCCCAGCATTTT | TRBD1 | NA | TRBJ1-5 | TRBV19
CSVEGTGETQYF | TGCAGCGTTGAAGGGACAGGAGAGACCCAGTACTTC | TRBD1 | few | TRBJ2-5 | TRBV29-1
CASSLTGRDTGELFF | TGTGCCAGCAGCTTAACAGGGCGAGACACCGGGGAGCTGTTTTTT | NA | few | TRBJ2-2 | TRBV7-9
CASSLQDYGYTF | TGTGCCAGTAGTTTACAGGATTATGGCTACACCTTC | NA | few | TRBJ1-2 | TRBV19
CAISDRATEAFF | TGTGCCATCAGTGACAGGGCGACTGAAGCTTTCTTT | NA | few | TRBJ1-1 | TRBV10-3
CASSIGSQGNYGYTF | TGTGCCAGTAGTATAGGATCCCAGGGTAACTATGGCTACACCTTC | NA | NA | TRBJ1-2 | TRBV19
CASINRDLNTDTQYF | TGTGCCAGCATCAACAGGGATCTCAACACAGATACGCAGTATTTT | NA | NA | TRBJ2-3 | TRBV11-1
CSAALGGDYTEAFF | TGCAGCGCCGCTCTTGGGGGGGACTACACTGAAGCTTTCTTT | NA | few | TRBJ1-1 | TRBV29-1
CASGRGFGETQYF | TGTGCTAGTGGTAGGGGGTTTGGGGAGACCCAGTACTTC | NA | NA | TRBJ2-5 | TRBV12-5
CASSPLSAQTHLNTEAFF | TGTGCCAGCTCACCACTAAGCGCACAAACTCACTTGAACACTGAAGCTTTCTTT | NA | NA | TRBJ1-1 | TRBV18
CASSGGANTGELFF | TGTGCCAGCAGCGGGGGGGCGAACACCGGGGAGCTGTTTTTT | TRBD2 | NA | TRBJ2-2 | TRBV13